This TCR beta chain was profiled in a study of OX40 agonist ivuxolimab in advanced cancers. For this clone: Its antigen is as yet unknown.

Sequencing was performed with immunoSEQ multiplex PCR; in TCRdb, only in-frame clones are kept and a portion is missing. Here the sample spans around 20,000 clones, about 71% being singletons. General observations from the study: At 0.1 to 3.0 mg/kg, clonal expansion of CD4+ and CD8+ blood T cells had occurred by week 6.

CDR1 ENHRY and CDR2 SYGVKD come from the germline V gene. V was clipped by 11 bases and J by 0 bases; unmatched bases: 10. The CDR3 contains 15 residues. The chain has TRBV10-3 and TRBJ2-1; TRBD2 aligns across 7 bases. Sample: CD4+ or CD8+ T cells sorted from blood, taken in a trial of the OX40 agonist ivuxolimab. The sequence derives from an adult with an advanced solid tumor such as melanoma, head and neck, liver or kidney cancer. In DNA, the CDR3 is TGTGCCTCAGGACGCGGGAGCGACTCCTACAATGAGCAGTTCTTC. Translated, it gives CASGRGSDSYNEQFF.